This is a list of T cell receptor beta chains from one sample in a study of blood T cell repertoires in COVID-19. The protocol was immunoSEQ multiplex PCR, while the TCRdb copy is restricted to in-frame clones and leaves out a portion. The table records about 240,000 clones, 70% to 85% of them present only once. Specimen: peripheral blood. Every receptor here comes from an elderly woman with acute or convalescent COVID-19. Each CDR3 is given with its conserved first and last residue. Fields, in order: CDR3 length, J gene, D gene, V gene, clone size, CDR3 DNA, CDR3 protein. D genes are given only for firm matches. Size is stated for part of the rows, as once, few or many counts, or as a class when the clone is expanded.

length: 15; J: TRBJ2-5; D: TRBD2; V: TRBV2; size: -; DNA: TGTGCCAGCCGGGCTGCTAGCGGGGCACAAGAGACCCAGTACTTC; CDR3: CASRAASGAQETQYF
length: 15; J: TRBJ2-3; D: -; V: TRBV5-8; size: -; DNA: TGTGCCAGCAGCTTGGTGGGGGGTCCCACAGATACGCAGTATTTT; CDR3: CASSLVGGPTDTQYF
length: 18; J: TRBJ2-2; D: -; V: TRBV7-2; size: -; DNA: TGTGCCAGCAGCTTAAGAGGCTCAGGGCAATCGAACACCGGGGAGCTGTTTTTT; CDR3: CASSLRGSGQSNTGELFF
length: 16; J: TRBJ2-3; D: -; V: TRBV24-1; size: once; DNA: TGTGCCACCAGTGACACTACCGGGACTCGCACAGATACGCAGTATTTT; CDR3: CATSDTTGTRTDTQYF
length: 14; J: TRBJ2-5; D: -; V: TRBV21-1; size: -; DNA: TGTGCCAGCAGCAAAGACGGATGGGCCAAGACCCAGTACTTC; CDR3: CASSKDGWAKTQYF
length: 11; J: TRBJ1-2; D: -; V: TRBV28; size: -; DNA: TGTGCCAGTAGCACTAACTATGGCTACACCTTC; CDR3: CASSTNYGYTF
length: 12; J: TRBJ2-7; D: -; V: TRBV2; size: -; DNA: TGTGCCAGCAGTCCAGACACCGACGAGCAGTACTTC; CDR3: CASSPDTDEQYF
length: 14; J: TRBJ2-7; D: TRBD1; V: TRBV10-3; size: -; DNA: TGTGCCATCAGCGAGGACAGGCCCTCCTACGAGCAGTACTTC; CDR3: CAISEDRPSYEQYF
length: 13; J: TRBJ1-2; D: -; V: TRBV28; size: -; DNA: TGTGCCAGCAGGTTGACAGGCAACTATGGCTACACCTTC; CDR3: CASRLTGNYGYTF
length: 15; J: TRBJ2-3; D: -; V: TRBV7-3; size: -; DNA: TGTGCCAGCAGCTTATACGGACAAAACGCGGATACGCAGTATTTT; CDR3: CASSLYGQNADTQYF
length: 15; J: TRBJ2-1; D: TRBD1; V: TRBV7-3; size: -; DNA: TGTGCCAGCAGCCGGGACAGGGGGCGCGTGGATGAGCAGTTCTTC; CDR3: CASSRDRGRVDEQFF
length: 13; J: TRBJ1-1; D: -; V: TRBV2; size: -; DNA: TGTGCCAGCAATAATGGGGCAGGCACTGAAGCTTTCTTT; CDR3: CASNNGAGTEAFF
length: 15; J: TRBJ2-1; D: TRBD2; V: TRBV7-9; size: -; DNA: TGTGCCAGCAGCTTTAGCGGGGGGGCCGAGAATGAGCAGTTCTTC; CDR3: CASSFSGGAENEQFF
length: 12; J: TRBJ2-7; D: TRBD2; V: TRBV11-1; size: -; DNA: TGTGCCAGCAGCCCCCCACTAGCGAAGCAGTACTTC; CDR3: CASSPPLAKQYF
length: 14; J: TRBJ2-7; D: TRBD2; V: TRBV5-6; size: -; DNA: TGTGCCAGCAGCTTGTTGCTAGCGGTATACGAGCAGTACTTC; CDR3: CASSLLLAVYEQYF
length: 16; J: TRBJ2-7; D: TRBD1; V: TRBV7-9; size: -; DNA: TGTGCCAGCAGCCAGGGGGAAAACAGGGGAAGGCGCGAGCAGTACTTC; CDR3: CASSQGENRGRREQYF
length: 15; J: TRBJ1-4; D: TRBD1; V: TRBV3-1/TRBV3-2; size: -; DNA: TGTGCCAGCAGCCAAGCTCAGACAGGGGGAGAAAAACTGTTTTTT; CDR3: CASSQAQTGGEKLFF
length: 18; J: TRBJ2-3; D: TRBD2; V: TRBV7-9; size: -; DNA: TGTGCCAGCAGCCCCAGACTAGCGGGGGCACTTAGCACAGATACGCAGTATTTT; CDR3: CASSPRLAGALSTDTQYF
length: 15; J: TRBJ2-1; D: TRBD2; V: TRBV18; size: -; DNA: TGTGCCAGCTCACCACCCAGCGGGGGGGCGAATGAGCAGTTCTTC; CDR3: CASSPPSGGANEQFF
length: 15; J: TRBJ1-5; D: TRBD1; V: TRBV2; size: -; DNA: TGTGCCAGCAGTCCACAGGGGGCAGGCAATCAGCCCCAGCATTTT; CDR3: CASSPQGAGNQPQHF
length: 21; J: TRBJ2-1; D: TRBD1; V: TRBV7-3; size: -; DNA: TGTGCCAGCAGCACGGGACAGGCTTGGGGCACTGCTCAGAGCTCCTACAATGAGCAGTTCTTC; CDR3: CASSTGQAWGTAQSSYNEQFF
length: 13; J: TRBJ1-2; D: TRBD1; V: TRBV27; size: few; DNA: TGTGCCAGCAGTGACAGGGGGAGGTCTGGCTACACCTTC; CDR3: CASSDRGRSGYTF
length: 13; J: TRBJ1-2; D: TRBD1; V: TRBV6-5; size: -; DNA: TGTGCCAGCAGACCGGGACAGAACTATGGCTACACCTTC; CDR3: CASRPGQNYGYTF
length: 17; J: TRBJ1-2; D: TRBD1; V: TRBV19; size: -; DNA: TGTGCCAGTATCAAATCCGGGACAGGCCACTCTCGAGGGGGCTACACCTTC; CDR3: CASIKSGTGHSRGGYTF
length: 15; J: TRBJ1-6; D: -; V: TRBV27; size: -; DNA: TGTGCCAGCAGTCCCCGCCGAGGTAGAGGGTCACCCCTCCACTTT; CDR3: CASSPRRGRGSPLHF
length: 14; J: TRBJ1-2; D: -; V: TRBV7-9; size: -; DNA: TGTGCCAGCAGCTTAGTTCAGGGTGCTGCTGGCTACACCTTC; CDR3: CASSLVQGAAGYTF
length: 13; J: TRBJ2-3; D: -; V: TRBV29-1; size: -; DNA: TGCAGCGTTGAGGGTCAGGGGGGTGATACGCAGTATTTT; CDR3: CSVEGQGGDTQYF